This TCR beta chain was recorded in a study of shared clonotypes between healthy human individuals. In the study overall: A donor's plate count was three for CD4 naive and three for CD4 memory; CD8 naive had two and CD8 memory one.

V was trimmed by 4 bases and J by 3 bases, leaving 14 bases between them. The CDR3 has 14 amino acids. CDR1 is SGHNT and CDR2 is YYREEE in the germline V gene (reference sequence). Every contributor of samples was a Caucasian grown-up residing in Nashville, Tennessee. Assay used: immunoSEQ multiplex PCR; TCRdb lists only in-frame clones, some missing. The sample holds some 2,100,000 clones, around 95% seen once. This sequence joins TRBV5-4 and TRBJ2-7, with D perhaps matching TRBD2 (5 bases). The sequence came from a man aged 18 to 30 in good health. Sequencing was carried out using naive CD4+ T cells sorted from blood. As for subset: CD45RA+ positively selected. CDR3 loop: CASSPRGNIYEQYF. DNA of the CDR3: TGTGCCAGCAGCCCCAGAGGGAACATCTACGAGCAGTACTTC.